The rows below give T cell receptor beta chains drawn from one sample of a study of cytomegalovirus exposure and HLA in healthy donors. The protocol was immunoSEQ multiplex PCR, while the TCRdb copy is restricted to in-frame clones and leaves out a portion. Of more than 95,000 clones in the sample, less than 85% were seen once. Material: PBMCs. The receptors stem from a female donor in good health and CMV-seronegative. CDR3s include the opening cysteine and the closing phenylalanine or tryptophan. The order of the fields is clone size, D gene, V gene, J gene, CDR3 DNA, CDR3 protein. A D gene is named only where the DNA matches it firmly. Expanded clones get a size class; other rows say once, few or many, or leave the size out.

>-|TRBD2|TRBV10-2|TRBJ2-1
TGCGCCAGCAGTGAAATCCTAGCGGGAGGAAGTAATGAGCAGTTCTTC
CASSEILAGGSNEQFF
>-|TRBD1|TRBV5-4|TRBJ2-2
TGTGCCAGCAGCCTCCGGGACAGACTAACCGGGGAGCTGTTTTTT
CASSLRDRLTGELFF
>-|-|TRBV27|TRBJ2-2
TGTGCCAGCAGCCAAACTCGACAGGCCCTGAACACCGGGGAGCTGTTTTTT
CASSQTRQALNTGELFF
>-|-|TRBV6-1|TRBJ1-1
TGTGCCAGCAGTGTCGGACTGCTCAACACTGAAGCTTTCTTT
CASSVGLLNTEAFF
>-|-|TRBV2|TRBJ1-5
TGTGCCAGCAGTGAAACAACAGCTCAGCCCCAGCATTTT
CASSETTAQPQHF
>-|TRBD2|TRBV28|TRBJ2-1
TGTGCCAGCCAAAAATATTTGATACTAGCGGGAGGCAATGAGCAGTTCTTC
CASQKYLILAGGNEQFF
>-|TRBD1|TRBV30|TRBJ1-2
TGTGCCTGGAGTCTGACGACAGGGGGTGACGGCTACACCTTC
CAWSLTTGGDGYTF
>-|-|TRBV28|TRBJ1-5
TGTGCCAGCAGTACCCCGACAGTTAATAGCAATCAGCCCCAGCATTTT
CASSTPTVNSNQPQHF
>-|-|TRBV2|TRBJ2-5
TGTGCCAGCAGCTCACAACAGGGAAGAGAGACCCAGTACTTC
CASSSQQGRETQYF
>-|-|TRBV11-2|TRBJ1-1
TGTGCCAGCAGCGTTAGGGGGAGCACTGAAGCTTTCTTT
CASSVRGSTEAFF
>-|-|TRBV5-4|TRBJ1-2
TGTGCCAGCAGCTTGGAGCAGGCTGTTGGCTACACCTTC
CASSLEQAVGYTF
>-|-|TRBV5-1|TRBJ1-2
TGCGCCAGCAGTGCAGGGGACGTGGCATCCTATGGCTACACCTTC
CASSAGDVASYGYTF
>once|TRBD2|TRBV7-9|TRBJ2-3
TGTGCCAGCAGCGGAGCGGGGGGCACAGATACGCAGTATTTT
CASSGAGGTDTQYF
>-|TRBD1|TRBV5-4|TRBJ1-2
TGTGCCAGCAGCGGGTCCACAGGGGCCCTTGGCTACACCTTC
CASSGSTGALGYTF
>-|TRBD1|TRBV18|TRBJ2-5
TGTGCCAGCTCACCAGGGACAGAAGAGACCCAGTACTTC
CASSPGTEETQYF
>-|-|TRBV11-3|TRBJ2-5
TGTGCCAGCAGCTCTGGGGGCTATGGAGAGACCCAGTACTTC
CASSSGGYGETQYF
>-|-|TRBV6-6|TRBJ1-2
TGTGCCAGCAGTTACCCAACCGGTCAATCCACTGATGGCTACACCTTC
CASSYPTGQSTDGYTF
>-|-|TRBV5-4|TRBJ1-6
TGTGCCAGCAGCTTGTCTGATCTAGAGTCGAATTCACCCCTCCACTTT
CASSLSDLESNSPLHF
>-|-|TRBV28|TRBJ2-1
TGTGCCAGCAGTTTAAATTCCGGGGGGCAGTTCTTC
CASSLNSGGQFF
>-|-|TRBV5-1|TRBJ2-4
TGCGCCAGCAGCTTGACCCACGGGGCCAAAAACATTCAGTACTTC
CASSLTHGAKNIQYF
>once|-|TRBV19|TRBJ2-2
TGTGCCAGTGCCAACTGGTACTCGAACACCGGGGAGCTGTTTTTT
CASANWYSNTGELFF
>-|-|TRBV13|TRBJ1-1
TGTGCCAGCAGCTTCCGGACAGTGGTTTTGAACACTGAAGCTTTCTTT
CASSFRTVVLNTEAFF
>-|-|TRBV27|TRBJ2-6
TGTGCCAGCAGGGAGCGGTCCTCTGGGGCCAACGTCCTGACTTTC
CASRERSSGANVLTF
>-|-|TRBV10-2|TRBJ2-7
TGCGCCAGCAGTGATCCCCACTTGGGTAGCGGAAAGACCTACGAGCAGTACTTC
CASSDPHLGSGKTYEQYF
>-|TRBD1|TRBV6-5|TRBJ1-2
TGTGCCAGCAGTGTCCAGGGGGCGGGGGGCTACACCTTC
CASSVQGAGGYTF
>-|TRBD1|TRBV5-1|TRBJ1-1
TGCGCCAGCAGCCCCAGGGGCAGGGGGGCTACTGAAGCTTTCTTT
CASSPRGRGATEAFF